The clone carrying this T cell receptor (beta chain) has more than one count but fewer than ten. Its antigen is as yet unknown. A template switching step contributed a universal primer site, while unique molecular identifiers were present in the cDNA. Each CDR3 protein gets one entry after TCRdb re-called the 5' RACE reads with MiXCR. The sample holds 450,000 or so distinct CDR3 sequences, approximately 17% seen once. Germline CDR1 SEHNR, CDR2 FQNEAQ (reference sequence). The CDR3 has 16 amino acids. Trimming removed 0 bases from V and 4 bases from J; junction bases left unmatched: 5. The record originates from a study of identical twins. Study observations and caveats: Beta out-of-frame sequences showed weaker excess twin sharing.

Sequences were obtained from naive T cells sorted from blood. This receptor was identified in a man aged 45-60 years in good health. This chain links TRBV7-9 with TRBJ2-2; 7 nucleotides match TRBD1. The CDR3 spells CASSLAPGTATGELFF. The CDR3 nucleotides are TGTGCCAGCAGCTTAGCCCCCGGGACAGCCACCGGGGAGCTGTTTTTT.